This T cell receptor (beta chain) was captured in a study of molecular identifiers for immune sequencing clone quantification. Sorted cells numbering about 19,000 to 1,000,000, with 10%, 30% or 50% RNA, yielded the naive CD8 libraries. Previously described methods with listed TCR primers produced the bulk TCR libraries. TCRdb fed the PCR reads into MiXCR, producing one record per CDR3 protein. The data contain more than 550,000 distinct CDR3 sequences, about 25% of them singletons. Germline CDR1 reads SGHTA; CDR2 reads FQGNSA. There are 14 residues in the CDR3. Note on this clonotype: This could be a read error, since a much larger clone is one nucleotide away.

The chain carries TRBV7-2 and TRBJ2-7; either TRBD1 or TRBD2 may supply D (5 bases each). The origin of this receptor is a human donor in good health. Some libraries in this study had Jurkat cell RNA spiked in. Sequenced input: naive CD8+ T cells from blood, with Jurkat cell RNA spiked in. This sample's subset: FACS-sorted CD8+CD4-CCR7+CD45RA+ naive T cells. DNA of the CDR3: TGTGCCAGCAGCTTAGGATTAGGGACCTACGTGCAGTACTTC. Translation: CASSLGLGTYVQYF. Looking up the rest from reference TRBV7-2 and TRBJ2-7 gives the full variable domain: GAGVSQSPSNKVTEKGKDVELRCDPISGHTALYWYRQSLGQGLEFLIYFQGNSAPDKSGLPSDRFSAERTGGSVSTLTIQRTQQEDSAVYLCASSLGLGTYVQYFGPGTRLTVT.